Below are 25 T cell receptor beta chains sequenced from a single sample in a study of Graves' ophthalmopathy and Graves' hyperthyroidism. RNA transcripts were the source from which TCR beta CDR3 regions were amplified. Second-round multiplex PCR came after a first-round RT-PCR that employed HTBI primers. TCRdb passed the multiplex PCR reads through MiXCR, listing each CDR3 protein once. Seen here are around 1,200,000 distinct CDR3 sequences, roughly two fifths observed once, and the top ten hold around 10%. Material for sequencing was peripheral blood or thyroid tissue (not recorded which). These receptors were collected from an adult man with Graves' hyperthyroidism.

In its sample, this clonotype was seen many times. The chain uses TRBV7-8 and TRBJ1-5; D may be TRBD1 (5 bases). Germline lookup yields CDR1 SGHVS and CDR2 FQNEAQ. The CDR3 runs 14 residues. The V end lost 5 bases, the J end lost 9 bases, and 17 bases lay between the germline ends. The CDR3, as DNA: TGTGCCAGCAGCCATACCCGGGACCTAGGGCCCCAGCATTTT. This sequence encodes CASSHTRDLGPQHF. The full variable domain, with the rest looked up from reference TRBV7-8 and TRBJ1-5, is GAGVSQSPRYKVAKRGQDVALRCDPISGHVSLFWYQQALGQGPEFLTYFQNEAQLDKSGLPSDRFFAERPEGSVSTLKIQRTQQEDSAVYLCASSHTRDLGPQHFGDGTRLSIL.

Concerning this clonotype: One base away lies a much larger clone, so this may be a sequencing read error. The chain recombines TRBV5-1 with TRBJ2-7; 8 bases map to TRBD1. With V trimmed by 0 bases and J by 5 bases, 7 bases remained unmatched. The CDR3 covers 15 residues. The germline gives CDR1 SGHRS, CDR2 YFSETQ. As DNA, the CDR3 is TGCGCCAGCAGCTTGGGATGGCAGGGGGCTAACGAGCAGTACTTC. Its protein product is CASSLGWQGANEQYF. The entire variable domain, with the rest obtained from reference TRBV5-1 and TRBJ2-7, is as follows: KAGVTQTPRYLIKTRGQQVTLSCSPISGHRSVSWYQQTPGQGLQFLFEYFSETQRNKGNFPGRFSGRQFSNSRSEMNVSTLELGDSALYLCASSLGWQGANEQYFGPGTRLTVT.

The sample holds many counts of this clonotype. V and J are TRBV6-6 and TRBJ1-6; 7 positions agree with TRBD1. This CDR3 has 15 residues. CDR1 and CDR2 (germline): MNHNY, SVGAGI (reference sequence). Trimming cost V 2 bases and J 8 bases; bases outside gene matches: 6. Here the CDR3 DNA reads TGTGCCAGCAGTTACCGGGGACAGAGGTATTCACCCCTCCACTTT. It is translated as CASSYRGQRYSPLHF.

As concerns this clonotype: Just one base apart from a much larger clone, this may be a read error. The chain uses TRBV14 and TRBJ1-1; no definite D call. This CDR3 is built from 15 residues. CDR1 and CDR2 (germline): SGHDN, FVKESK. With 1 base removed from V and 1 base from J, the gap between germline ends came to 10 bases. The CDR3 protein is CASSQATTSNTEAFF. As DNA, the CDR3 is TGTGCCAGCAGCCAAGCTACAACATCGAACACTGAAGCTTTCTTT.

This clonotype was detected many times. The junction departs from the called germline gene at one end, perhaps through a read error. The gene calls are TRBV10-2 and TRBJ2-7, with D uncertain. Germline CDR1 reads WSHSY; CDR2 reads SAAADI. The CDR3 consists of 12 residues. CDR3 nucleotides: TGTGCCAGCAGCGACGCGACCTACGAGCAGTACTTC. Protein product: CASSDATYEQYF.

This clonotype was picked up a small number of times. J is TRBJ2-5 and V is TRBV28; D is possibly TRBD1 or TRBD2 (5 bases each). Germline V CDR1 and CDR2: MDHEN, SYDVKM. This CDR3 contains 13 residues. Trimming pared 7 bases from V and 5 bases from J, leaving 14 bases between. The CDR3 nucleotides are TGTGCCAGCACAAGGAGAGGGACCGAGACCCAGTACTTC. Protein product: CASTRRGTETQYF.

This clonotype was recorded at least ten times. This chain connects TRBV10-3 to TRBJ2-7, with D possibly being TRBD2 (5 bases). The V and J ends lost 5 bases and 7 bases respectively, with 12 bases between them. This CDR3 has 12 amino acids. Germline V gene sequence: CDR1 ENHRY, CDR2 SYGVKD. The CDR3 bases are TGTGCCATCAGTTTGGCCCGAGGGGAGCAGTACTTC. The encoded protein is CAISLARGEQYF.

V and J are TRBV5-1 and TRBJ1-6; D is possibly TRBD1 (5 bases). V gave up 1 base and J gave up 8 bases, with 13 bases separating them. The germline V gene has CDR1 SGHRS and CDR2 YFSETQ. The CDR3 has 15 amino acids. CDR3 residues: CASSLRALGDSPLHF. In nucleotides, the CDR3 is TGCGCCAGCAGCTTGAGGGCCCTGGGGGATTCACCCCTCCACTTT.

This chain joins TRBV5-1 and TRBJ2-2; 7 bases align to TRBD1. This CDR3 comprises 17 residues. Per germline, CDR1 SGHRS and CDR2 YFSETQ. J was trimmed by 2 bases and V by 1 base; bases with no gene match: 8. The CDR3 spells CASSLRDRNLNTGELFF. CDR3 bases: TGCGCCAGCAGCTTGAGGGACAGAAACCTCAACACCGGGGAGCTGTTTTTT.

The rearrangement uses TRBV20-1 and TRBJ2-2, with D unresolved. V gave up 1 base and J gave up 4 bases, with 7 bases separating them. The CDR3 loop spans 13 amino acids. Germline V CDR1 and CDR2: DFQATT, SNEGSKA (reference sequence). The CDR3 region has the DNA TGCAGTGCTAGAGCACAGTCCACCGGGGAGCTGTTTTTT. It encodes CSARAQSTGELFF.

V gene TRBV11-2 combines with J gene TRBJ2-5; D might be TRBD2 (5 bases). Germline CDR1 SGHAT, CDR2 FQNNGV. V lost 0 bases, J lost 1 base, and 15 bases lay in between. This CDR3 spans 17 amino acids. CDR3 DNA sequence: TGTGCCAGCAGCTTAGATGGAGGTTCACTATTCCAAGAGACCCAGTACTTC. This sequence encodes CASSLDGGSLFQETQYF.

This chain joins TRBV2 and TRBJ2-7; perhaps TRBD2 as D (6 bases). The CDR3 loop spans 15 amino acids. Looked up from germline, CDR1 is SNHLY and CDR2 is FYNNEI. Trimming pared 4 bases from V and 2 bases from J, leaving 15 bases between. CDR3 coding DNA: TGTGCCAGCAGTGGGGGTTGGCGGGGAACCTACGAGCAGTACTTC. It encodes CASSGGWRGTYEQYF.

This clonotype was seen a few times. The chain is built from TRBV19 and TRBJ2-7; 9 bases match TRBD2. Germline V gives CDR1 LNHDA, CDR2 SQIVND (reference sequence). There are 20 residues in the CDR3. Unmatched junction bases numbered 15, after V lost 0 bases and J lost 0 bases. The CDR3 loop reads CASSIDLTVSVAGDSYEQYF. The CDR3, as DNA: TGTGCCAGTAGTATAGATCTGACGGTGTCGGTAGCGGGGGACTCCTACGAGCAGTACTTC.

The genes are TRBV27 and TRBJ2-7; 8 bases fit TRBD1. The CDR3 is made up of 15 amino acids. Looked up from germline, CDR1 is MNHEY and CDR2 is SMNVEV (reference sequence). V lost 8 bases to trimming and J lost 2 bases; unmatched junction nucleotides: 11. The chain's CDR3 is CASRTPGQAPYEQYF. The DNA of the CDR3 is TGTGCCAGCCGAACTCCGGGACAGGCACCCTACGAGCAGTACTTC.

J is TRBJ2-2 and V is TRBV9, with D unclear. CDR3 size: 15 residues. Germline V gene sequence: CDR1 SGDLS, CDR2 YYNGEE. The V gene lost 3 bases and the J gene lost 3 bases, with 12 bases spanning the gap. The CDR3 loop reads CASSGTGLHTGELFF. CDR3 DNA: TGTGCCAGCAGCGGGACCGGGCTCCACACCGGGGAGCTGTTTTTT.

This clonotype has a count of ten or more. CDR3 DNA: TGTGCCAGCAAAGGGGAGTCCGGGACAGGGGTTTCACCCCTCCACTTT. This sequence encodes CASKGESGTGVSPLHF. The chain employs TRBV2 and TRBJ1-6; TRBD1 agrees at 10 bases. J was trimmed by 9 bases and V by 7 bases; bases with no gene match: 12. The length of the CDR3 is 16 residues. Germline assignment: CDR1 SNHLY and CDR2 FYNNEI.

V and J are TRBV2 and TRBJ1-1, with D hard to call. Per the germline V gene, CDR1 is SNHLY and CDR2 is FYNNEI. The CDR3 extends over 16 amino acids. V dropped 6 bases and J dropped 1 base, with 18 bases sitting between them. The CDR3, as DNA: TGTGCCAGCAGGTACATCAGTGAACGGGGGAACACTGAAGCTTTCTTT. Its translation: CASRYISERGNTEAFF.

J is TRBJ1-2 and V is TRBV7-9; D is unresolved. The V end lost 3 bases, the J end lost 2 bases, and 10 bases lay between the germline ends. Germline assignment: CDR1 SEHNR and CDR2 FQNEAQ (reference sequence). The CDR3 sequence is 14 residues long. In DNA form, the CDR3 reads TGTGCCAGCAGCTTCCGGGGAACCAACTATGGCTACACCTTC. Translating it yields CASSFRGTNYGYTF. Full variable domain (rest looked up from reference TRBV7-9 and TRBJ1-2): DTGVSQNPRHKITKRGQNVTFRCDPISEHNRLYWYRQTLGQGPEFLTYFQNEAQLEKSRLLSDRFSAERPKGSFSTLEIQRTEQGDSAMYLCASSFRGTNYGYTFGSGTRLTVV.

Ten or more counts support this clonotype. The gene calls are TRBV30 and TRBJ1-4; no firm D call. Germline CDR1 is GTSNPN and CDR2 is SVGIG (reference sequence). Trimming cost V 4 bases and J 8 bases, with 11 bases left between them. The CDR3 totals 12 residues. The CDR3 is CAWNSVREKLFF. The CDR3 DNA reads TGTGCCTGGAATTCGGTTCGGGAAAAACTGTTTTTT.

The chain links TRBV5-8 to TRBJ2-7, with D possibly matching TRBD1 (6 bases). The CDR3 runs to 13 residues. The V end was cut by 5 bases, the J end by 2 bases, with 11 bases between. Germline-derived CDR1 and CDR2 are SGHTS and YDEGEE. Here the CDR3 DNA reads TGTGCCAGCAGGGGGACATACGCCTACGAGCAGTACTTC. It codes for CASRGTYAYEQYF.

This clonotype was seen ten or more times. The rearrangement uses TRBV19 and TRBJ1-5; 7 positions agree with TRBD1. The V gene end was trimmed by 4 bases and the J gene end by 2 bases; junction bases not matched to a gene: 5. Germline V lookup: CDR1 LNHDA, CDR2 SQIVND (reference sequence). The CDR3 contains 15 residues. In nucleotides, the CDR3 is TGTGCCAGTAGTACCTACAGGGGAGGCAATCAGCCCCAGCATTTT. Encoded protein: CASSTYRGGNQPQHF.

The chain couples TRBV7-2 to TRBJ1-5; 9 bases fit TRBD1. The V gene's germline CDR1 is SGHTA and CDR2 FQGNSA. The J segment lost 4 bases and the V segment lost 5 bases, leaving 6 bases of the junction unmatched. CDR3 size: 15 residues. Written as DNA, the CDR3 is TGTGCCAGCAGCGCAAGGACAGGGGAAAATCAGCCCCAGCATTTT. Translated, it gives CASSARTGENQPQHF.

To note about this clonotype: One junction end disagrees with the germline gene, perhaps due to a read error. The V gene is TRBV7-9, the J gene TRBJ1-1, with D hard to call. Germline values: CDR1 SEHNR, CDR2 FQNEAQ (reference sequence). CDR3 length equals 17 residues. The CDR3: CASSHPRTPQLNTEAFF. CDR3 coding DNA: TGCGCCAGCAGCCACCCGAGGACCCCCCAGTTAAACACTGAAGCTTTCTTT.

The rearrangement uses TRBV10-2 and TRBJ2-7, with 12 bases matching TRBD2. Germline assignment: CDR1 WSHSY and CDR2 SAAADI. V lost 2 bases to trimming and J lost 2 bases; unmatched junction nucleotides: 7. The CDR3 runs 17 residues. CDR3 region: CASSESASGGDPYEQYF. For the CDR3, the DNA is TGCGCCAGCAGTGAGAGTGCTAGCGGGGGGGACCCCTACGAGCAGTACTTC.

This clonotype came up many times. The genes are TRBV7-2 and TRBJ2-5; 11 bases agree with TRBD2. Germline assignment: CDR1 SGHTA and CDR2 FQGNSA. This CDR3 is 15 amino acids long. J lost 5 bases, V lost 5 bases, and 7 bases had no gene match. Here the CDR3 reads CASSKTSGGRETQYF. Here the CDR3 DNA reads TGTGCCAGCAGCAAAACTAGCGGGGGACGCGAGACCCAGTACTTC.